This note documents a single T cell receptor (beta chain) sequence. The record originates from a study of early stage breast cancer tumors. The assay was immunoSEQ multiplex PCR, and TCRdb's table has in-frame clones only and misses some. Found here are tens of thousands of clones, 83% of them singletons; the top ten hold about 1.4%. This CDR3 comprises 16 residues. Germline loops: CDR1 SNHLY, CDR2 FYNNEI. Germline trimming cut 7 bases from V and 7 bases from J; bases unmatched to any gene: 9. The sequenced sample consisted of blood. This chain joins TRBV2 and TRBJ2-1; 14 bases match TRBD2. This clonotype was obtained from a person between 50 and 60 years old with breast cancer. The CDR3 sequence is CASMGRLAGGRNEQFF. In DNA form, the CDR3 reads TGTGCCAGCATGGGACGACTAGCGGGAGGGAGAAATGAGCAGTTCTTC.